The 13 T cell receptor beta chains below all came from one sample that was sequenced in a study of radiotherapy plus CTLA-4 blockade in lung cancer. Measured with immunoSEQ multiplex PCR; TCRdb has only the in-frame clones, and not every one. Among 85,000 to 120,000 clones, more than 75% were seen once, and the ten largest hold less than 2.5%. Material: peripheral blood, obtained from a patient treated with radiotherapy plus ipilimumab. Receptors were obtained from a human donor with non-small cell lung cancer that progressed on radiotherapy plus ipilimumab. Some clones in this sample may be carry-over from other donors' samples.

This clone has just one count. V is TRBV5-4 and J is TRBJ2-1; D uncertain. This CDR3 is built from 12 residues. Trimming cost V 7 bases and J 7 bases, with 12 bases left between them. CDR1 SGHNT and CDR2 YYREEE come from the germline V gene (reference sequence). CDR3 residues: CASRSVANEQFF. The CDR3 bases are TGTGCCAGCCGCTCCGTGGCGAATGAGCAGTTCTTC. Looking up the rest from reference TRBV5-4 and TRBJ2-1 gives the full variable domain: ETGVTQSPTHLIKTRGQQVTLRCSSQSGHNTVSWYQQALGQGPQFIFQYYREEENGRGNFPPRFSGLQFPNYSSELNVNALELDDSALYLCASRSVANEQFFGPGTRLTVL.

CDR3 DNA: TGTGCCAGCAGCGTAGCAGAGGGACAAAGAACAGATACGCAGTATTTT. It translates to CASSVAEGQRTDTQYF. V usage is TRBV9 and J usage is TRBJ2-3, with TRBD1 as a possible D gene (6 bases). CDR3 length: 16 residues. Germline assignment: CDR1 SGDLS and CDR2 YYNGEE. V gave up 0 bases and J gave up 3 bases, with 14 bases separating them.

V gene TRBV7-2 combines with J gene TRBJ2-5; D gene unclear. The J call may not be correct, given that the DNA end is closer to TRBJ2-7. This CDR3 is built from 16 residues. The germline gives CDR1 SGHTA, CDR2 FQGNSA. CDR3 residues: CASSPLRSPYSYEQYF. CDR3 bases: TGTGCCAGCAGCCCCTTGAGGAGTCCATACTCCTACGAGCAGTACTTC.

The table lists this clone with a few counts. The CDR3 sequence is CASVGGDYGYTF. The CDR3 nucleotides read TGTGCCTCGGTCGGGGGGGACTATGGCTACACCTTC. The chain joins TRBV19 to TRBJ1-2; D perhaps matches TRBD1 (5 bases). CDR1 and CDR2 from the germline V gene are LNHDA and SQIVND (reference sequence). The CDR3 contains 12 residues. Trimming stripped 11 bases from V and 3 bases from J, with 13 bases between.

The chain has TRBV4-1 and TRBJ1-5, with TRBD1 matching over 9 bases. This CDR3 is 16 amino acids long. The germline gives CDR1 MGHRA, CDR2 YSYEKL. V lost 5 bases to trimming and J lost 6 bases; unmatched junction nucleotides: 11. The CDR3 DNA sequence: TGCGCCAGCAGCGCAGCTTCGGGACAGGGCTTTCAGCCCCAGCATTTT. This sequence encodes CASSAASGQGFQPQHF.

This sequence joins TRBV11-2 and TRBJ2-1; TRBD2 aligns across 8 bases. V was pared by 4 bases and J by 4 bases, with 18 bases of the junction left unmatched. CDR1 and CDR2 from the germline V gene are SGHAT and FQNNGV. The CDR3 consists of 19 residues. The CDR3 loop reads CASSSPRVRGATPYNEQFF. As DNA, the CDR3 is TGTGCCAGCAGCTCCCCGCGGGTGCGGGGGGCCACACCTTACAATGAGCAGTTCTTC.

V is TRBV7-3 and J is TRBJ2-1, with unresolved D. Trimming took 1 base from V and 9 from J, leaving 10 bases between them. Germline lookup yields CDR1 SGHTA and CDR2 FQGTGA. The CDR3 sequence is 13 residues long. CDR3 nucleotides: TGTGCCAGCAGCTTAAATTTAGGAAGTGAGCAGTTCTTC. Its translation is CASSLNLGSEQFF.

The chain couples TRBV6-5 to TRBJ2-1, with 9 positions matching TRBD1. The CDR3 contains 16 residues. Germline V lookup: CDR1 MNHEY, CDR2 SVGAGI. V lost 2 bases, J lost 5 bases, and 7 bases stayed unmatched. CDR3 region: CASSYLGGQGNNEQFF. The CDR3 region has the DNA TGTGCCAGCAGTTACCTTGGGGGACAGGGTAACAATGAGCAGTTCTTC.

The chain uses TRBV11-1 and TRBJ1-6; D gene unclear. Trimming removed 0 bases at V and 5 bases at J, with 2 bases between. Germline lookup yields CDR1 SGHAT and CDR2 FQDESV (reference sequence). The CDR3 contains 13 residues. In DNA, the CDR3 is TGTGCCAGCAGCTTAGCCCATAATTCACCCCTCCACTTT. It specifies CASSLAHNSPLHF.

The genes are TRBV5-4 and TRBJ1-2, with unresolved D. V lost 0 bases and J lost 2, with 11 bases in between. This CDR3 is 15 amino acids long. CDR1 is SGHNT and CDR2 is YYREEE in the germline V gene (reference sequence). CDR3 nucleotide sequence: TGTGCCAGCAGCTTGGAGGGAGGAGACAACTATGGCTACACCTTC. Its protein product is CASSLEGGDNYGYTF.

The chain recombines TRBV15 with TRBJ2-1; D uncertain. This CDR3 is built from 17 residues. Looked up from germline, CDR1 is LNHNV and CDR2 is YYDKDF (reference sequence). Trimming took off 7 bases at V and 0 bases at J, with 19 bases between the two ends. The CDR3 region is CATTPTWAPSSYNEQFF. Here the CDR3 DNA reads TGTGCCACCACCCCAACCTGGGCGCCTTCCTCCTACAATGAGCAGTTCTTC.

The J gene is TRBJ2-5, the V gene TRBV7-9; weak D call: TRBD2 (6 bases). The CDR3 extends over 15 amino acids. V lost 5 bases and J lost 0, with 13 bases in between. Per germline, CDR1 SEHNR and CDR2 FQNEAQ (reference sequence). The CDR3 bases are TGTGCCAGCAGCCCGACACGGGGGTACCAAGAGACCCAGTACTTC. This translates into CASSPTRGYQETQYF.

V gene TRBV18 combines with J gene TRBJ2-7; unclear D gene. CDR1 and CDR2 from the germline V gene are KGHSH and LQKENI. The CDR3 contains 16 residues. The V and J ends lost 3 bases and 3 bases respectively, with 18 bases between them. The CDR3 nucleotides read TGTGCCAGCTCACCCCGTCCCCTCCAGAAAGACTACGAGCAGTACTTC. Translation: CASSPRPLQKDYEQYF.